This entry lists 18 T cell receptor beta chains sequenced from one sample in a study of radiotherapy plus CTLA-4 blockade in lung cancer. TCRdb's table, derived via immunoSEQ multiplex PCR, lists solely in-frame clones and lacks some. The data hold approximately 41,000 clones, with 65% to 75% observed a single time. The sample in question was peripheral blood, obtained from a patient treated with radiotherapy plus ipilimumab. These receptors came from a human donor with non-small cell lung cancer who had stable disease on radiotherapy plus ipilimumab.

The chain uses TRBV2 and TRBJ1-5, with TRBD1 as a possible D gene (5 bases). V was cut by 8 bases and J by 0 bases, with 11 bases left in between. The germline CDR1 and CDR2 sequences are SNHLY and FYNNEI. The CDR3 runs to 14 residues. Here the CDR3 DNA reads TGTGCCAGCCGGCGGACAACTAGCAATCAGCCCCAGCATTTT. Protein sequence: CASRRTTSNQPQHF.

This clone was seen just once. This chain uses TRBV28 with TRBJ1-5; D gene ambiguous. The V gene lost 5 bases and the J gene lost 6 bases, with 20 bases spanning the gap. Germline V gene sequence: CDR1 MDHEN, CDR2 SYDVKM. The CDR3 covers 16 residues. CDR3 nucleotide sequence: TGTGCCAGCAGTCCGAAACAGCGAGTGGGGAGTCAGCCCCAGCATTTT. The encoded protein is CASSPKQRVGSQPQHF.

The CDR3 here is CASLAGGRDEQFF. CDR3 DNA: TGTGCCAGCTTAGCAGGAGGGAGGGATGAGCAGTTCTTC. This chain connects TRBV28 to TRBJ2-1; 7 bases map to TRBD2. This CDR3 has 13 residues. V lost 8 bases, J lost 8 bases, and 9 bases stayed unmatched. Germline loops: CDR1 MDHEN, CDR2 SYDVKM.

The genes are TRBV30 and TRBJ2-7, with a possible D match to TRBD2 (6 bases). The CDR3 covers 14 residues. V gave up 2 bases and J gave up 0 bases, with 11 bases separating them. The V gene's germline CDR1 is GTSNPN and CDR2 SVGIG (reference sequence). CDR3 residues: CAWSRRDPSYEQYF. CDR3 in DNA: TGTGCCTGGAGTAGGAGGGACCCCTCCTACGAGCAGTACTTC.

This chain joins TRBV18 and TRBJ1-5, with 7 bases fitting TRBD1. This CDR3 spans 15 amino acids. Per germline, CDR1 KGHSH and CDR2 LQKENI. The J segment lost 7 bases and the V segment lost 4 bases, leaving 10 bases of the junction unmatched. CDR3 region: CASSLATGTEQPQHF. CDR3 nucleotides: TGTGCCAGCTCACTAGCGACAGGGACCGAGCAGCCCCAGCATTTT.

This clone showed up just once. The junction departs from germline at one end; a sequencing error may be responsible. This sequence joins TRBV6-6 and TRBJ2-3, with 8 nucleotides matching TRBD1. This CDR3 has 14 residues. Germline loops: CDR1 MNHNY, CDR2 SVGAGI (reference sequence). The CDR3 bases are TGTGCCAACAGTTACCCACCGACAGGGGTTACGCAGTATTTT. It is translated as CANSYPPTGVTQYF.

The chain employs TRBV7-2 and TRBJ2-7, with D uncertain. Trimming cost V 2 bases and J 3 bases, with 5 bases left between them. Germline V CDR1 and CDR2: SGHTA, FQGNSA. The CDR3 runs 12 residues. In DNA, the CDR3 is TGTGCCAGCAGCTTATCGGGCTACGAGCAGTACTTC. Amino acid sequence: CASSLSGYEQYF.

V gene TRBV9 combines with J gene TRBJ2-4, with no clear D. V was clipped by 4 bases and J by 9 bases, with 14 bases between them. The CDR3 runs 13 residues. Per germline, CDR1 SGDLS and CDR2 YYNGEE. In DNA form, the CDR3 reads TGTGCCAGCAGCCCAAGCGCATCCTTCATTCAGTACTTC. This codes for CASSPSASFIQYF.

The rearrangement uses TRBV4-2 and TRBJ2-3, with no clear D. Trimming took off 0 bases at V and 2 bases at J, with 12 bases between the two ends. CDR1 and CDR2 (germline): LGHNA, YNFKEQ. CDR3 length equals 16 residues. The CDR3 sequence: CASSQDYAVSTDTQYF. The CDR3 DNA reads as TGTGCCAGCAGCCAAGATTATGCGGTCTCCACAGATACGCAGTATTTT.

V is TRBV28 and J is TRBJ2-3; TRBD2 is a possible D gene (7 bases). V was clipped by 2 bases and J by 6 bases, with 18 bases between them. Germline lookup yields CDR1 MDHEN and CDR2 SYDVKM. The CDR3 sequence is 16 residues long. For the CDR3, the DNA is TGTGCCAGCAGTTTAAATGAGGGGGGGCCATATGATACGCAGTATTTT. Residues: CASSLNEGGPYDTQYF.

As to this clone: Distinct nucleotide sequences in the sample also encode this CDR3. This chain uses TRBV25-1 with TRBJ1-1; no reliable D call. The CDR3 has 11 residues. V was clipped by 6 bases and J by 1 base, with 3 bases between them. CDR1 MGHDK and CDR2 SYGVNS come from the germline V gene. The CDR3 DNA reads as TGTGCCAGCAGCCGGAACACTGAAGCTTTCTTT. It encodes CASSRNTEAFF. Full variable domain (rest looked up from reference TRBV25-1 and TRBJ1-1): EADIYQTPRYLVIGTGKKITLECSQTMGHDKMYWYQQDPGMELHLIHYSYGVNSTEKGDLSSESTVSRIRTEHFPLTLESARPSHTSQYLCASSRNTEAFFGQGTRLTVV.

The chain recombines TRBV18 with TRBJ2-1; maybe TRBD2 (6 bases). This CDR3 has 14 residues. CDR1 is KGHSH, CDR2 LQKENI, per germline. Trimming stripped 0 bases from V and 6 bases from J, with 9 bases between. The CDR3 region is CASSPPVGGNEQFF. As DNA, the CDR3 is TGTGCCAGCTCACCACCGGTCGGGGGCAATGAGCAGTTCTTC.

V is TRBV6-5 and J is TRBJ2-1; 8 bases map to TRBD2. Unmatched junction bases numbered 5, after V lost 6 bases and J lost 7 bases. This CDR3 comprises 13 residues. Germline CDR1 is MNHEY and CDR2 is SVGAGI. As DNA, the CDR3 is TGTGCCAGCAGGCGGGGGGCCCAAAATGAGCAGTTCTTC. It codes for CASRRGAQNEQFF.

V and J are TRBV29-1 and TRBJ1-2, with unresolved D. CDR3 length: 14 residues. V dropped 7 bases and J dropped 2 bases, with 17 bases sitting between them. Looked up from germline, CDR1 is SQVTM and CDR2 is ANQGSEA. CDR3 in DNA: TGCAGCGCTAGGTCCCCGGGAGAGAACTATGGCTACACCTTC. Its translation is CSARSPGENYGYTF.

The chain recombines TRBV11-2 with TRBJ1-2; D might be TRBD1 (6 bases). CDR1 SGHAT and CDR2 FQNNGV come from the germline V gene. CDR3 length: 16 residues. Between the trimmed V and J ends, which lost 6 bases and 8 bases, there was a span of 25 bases. CDR3: CASRRPFERGSHGYTF. The CDR3 DNA is TGTGCCAGCAGAAGGCCGTTCGAAAGGGGGAGTCACGGCTACACCTTC.

About this clone itself: At one boundary the junction diverges from the germline segment, which might be a read error. This chain links TRBV2 with TRBJ1-2; perhaps TRBD1 as D (6 bases). The length of the CDR3 is 11 residues. CDR1 and CDR2 from the germline V gene are SNHLY and FYNNEI. CDR3 DNA sequence: TGTGCCAGCAGTGACGGACGAAACAGGGTATTC. Its translation is CASSDGRNRVF.

This chain joins TRBV13 and TRBJ1-2, with 10 bases fitting TRBD1. The germline V gene encodes CDR1 PRHDT and CDR2 FYEKMQ (reference sequence). The CDR3 spans 16 residues. V was clipped by 8 bases and J by 5 bases; unmatched bases: 14. The CDR3, as DNA: TGTGCCAGCGGAGGGTATGGGACAGGGGAATTTTATGGCTACACCTTC. Amino acids: CASGGYGTGEFYGYTF.

This chain joins TRBV6-1 and TRBJ2-1; 9 nucleotides line up with TRBD1. This CDR3 region has 15 residues. Germline V gives CDR1 MNHNS, CDR2 SASEGT. J was trimmed by 14 bases and V by 5 bases; bases with no gene match: 16. The CDR3 nucleotides are TGTGCCAGCAGTACAAAACCGGGACAGGGCGCAACGGAGTTCTTC. Amino acids: CASSTKPGQGATEFF.